The clone carrying this T cell receptor beta chain was counted ten times or more. Its matching antigen is unknown. This record comes from a study of neurological immune-mediated disorders. Study-wide findings and caveats: Whereas HTLV-1-associated myelopathy showed the most TCR clonal expansion, multiple sclerosis showed the least, with levels below those of healthy controls.

Synthesis of cDNA was performed by 5'RACE using 10-nucleotide random UMIs. One entry per CDR3 protein results from TCRdb running MiXCR on the 5' RACE reads. The sample contains approximately 29,000 distinct CDR3 sequences, roughly 12% of which appear only once. Germline values: CDR1 DFQATT, CDR2 SNEGSKA (reference sequence). The germline V and J ends were trimmed by 5 bases and 1 base, with 12 bases remaining between them. There are 13 residues in the CDR3. The rearrangement links TRBV20-1 to TRBJ2-7, with TRBD1 as a possible D gene (5 bases). This receptor was obtained from a man between 60 and 75 years old in good health. The specimen sequenced was PBMCs. CDR3 amino acids: CSADDRNSYEQYF. In DNA form, the CDR3 reads TGCAGTGCTGACGACAGAAATTCCTACGAGCAGTACTTC.